The present TCR beta chain was sequenced within a study of control samples from healthy donors and cancer patients. Method: immunoSEQ multiplex PCR; TCRdb's copy keeps in-frame clones and lacks some. The sample carries about 100,000 clones, about 90% recorded once. This CDR3 contains 14 residues. CDR1 is LNHDA, CDR2 SQIVND, per germline (reference sequence). Losses at the gene ends were 7 bases for V and 9 bases for J; bases not matched to a gene: 11. Sequences were obtained from blood. This receptor was taken from a woman aged 18 to 35 in good health. The gene calls are TRBV19 and TRBJ1-5; 8 bases map to TRBD1. CDR3 amino acids: CASKGQALAGPQHF. The CDR3 DNA sequence: TGTGCCAGTAAGGGACAGGCCCTCGCGGGGCCCCAGCATTTT.